The 16 T cell receptor beta chains below all came from one sample that was sequenced in a study of T-cell memory formation after mild COVID-19. TCRdb recomputed calls from the 5' RACE reads with MiXCR, one row per CDR3 protein. The table has 350,000 to 500,000 distinct CDR3 sequences, 23% seen once. The sequenced material came from PBMCs or a T cell subset sorted from them (not recorded which). The source of these receptors is an adult woman who had mild COVID-19 (a few samples of this study predate the infection). Cell type and time point are not known.

This clonotype has more than one count but fewer than ten. The chain employs TRBV19 and TRBJ1-6; 7 bases line up with TRBD1. The CDR3 contains 17 residues. Germline-derived CDR1 and CDR2 are LNHDA and SQIVND (reference sequence). V was pared by 7 bases and J by 0 bases, with 9 bases of the junction left unmatched. The CDR3 region has the DNA TGTGCCAGTATCGGGGACAGAAAAAGCTCCTATAATTCACCCCTCCACTTT. Its translation is CASIGDRKSSYNSPLHF. The full variable domain, with the rest looked up from reference TRBV19 and TRBJ1-6, is DGGITQSPKYLFRKEGQNVTLSCEQNLNHDAMYWYRQDPGQGLRLIYYSQIVNDFQKGDIAEGYSVSREKKESFPLTVTSAQKNPTAFYLCASIGDRKSSYNSPLHFGNGTRLTVT.

The rearrangement joins TRBV3-1 to TRBJ1-2, with 11 bases aligning to TRBD1. CDR3 length: 16 residues. The ends lost 3 bases at V and 4 bases at J; junction bases unmatched: 7. Germline V CDR1 and CDR2: LGHDT, YNNKEL (reference sequence). This CDR3 is CASSHQGDRGAYGYTF. As DNA, the CDR3 is TGTGCCAGCAGCCACCAGGGGGACAGGGGGGCCTATGGCTACACCTTC.

The V call is TRBV10-3, the J call TRBJ1-1, with D perhaps matching TRBD1 (6 bases). V lost 9 bases and J 1 base, leaving 9 bases between the germline ends. This CDR3 spans 12 amino acids. Germline V CDR1 and CDR2: ENHRY, SYGVKD. The CDR3 DNA sequence: TGTGCCATTCAGGGGACGAACACTGAAGCTTTCTTT. Its protein is CAIQGTNTEAFF.

This clonotype occurred a few times. The chain links TRBV19 to TRBJ1-2; D is perhaps TRBD1 (5 bases). The V gene lost 6 bases and the J gene lost 4 bases, with 18 bases spanning the gap. The germline V gene encodes CDR1 LNHDA and CDR2 SQIVND (reference sequence). The CDR3 is 15 amino acids. The CDR3, as DNA: TGTGCCAGTAGACAACTCCCAGGGCAGGGCTATGGCTACACCTTC. Translating gives CASRQLPGQGYGYTF. Using reference TRBV19 and TRBJ1-2 for the parts outside the CDR3, the full variable domain is DGGITQSPKYLFRKEGQNVTLSCEQNLNHDAMYWYRQDPGQGLRLIYYSQIVNDFQKGDIAEGYSVSREKKESFPLTVTSAQKNPTAFYLCASRQLPGQGYGYTFGSGTRLTVV.

This clonotype was picked up a small number of times. The chain couples TRBV11-2 to TRBJ2-7; either TRBD1 or TRBD2 may supply D (6 bases each). V dropped 2 bases and J dropped 0 bases, with 14 bases sitting between them. The CDR3 totals 16 residues. Germline V lookup: CDR1 SGHAT, CDR2 FQNNGV. This CDR3 reads CASSLSSGASSYEQYF. The CDR3 DNA reads TGTGCCAGCAGCTTATCCTCGGGGGCAAGCTCCTACGAGCAGTACTTC.

The sample holds a few counts of this clonotype. This rearrangement joins TRBV7-2 to TRBJ2-5, with 7 bases aligning to TRBD1. V trimming: 5 bases; J trimming: 5 bases; junction bases outside the gene matches: 14. In germline, CDR1 is SGHTA, CDR2 FQGNSA. The CDR3 runs to 16 residues. The DNA of the CDR3 is TGTGCCAGCAGCCCAAACCGGCACAGGGGCTGGGAGACCCAGTACTTC. Residues: CASSPNRHRGWETQYF.

The chain is built from TRBV19 and TRBJ2-1; 9 nucleotides line up with TRBD1. The CDR3 is made up of 15 amino acids. The germline V gene encodes CDR1 LNHDA and CDR2 SQIVND (reference sequence). Germline trimming cut 10 bases from V and 5 bases from J; bases unmatched to any gene: 12. The CDR3 region has the DNA TGTGCCACTCTGGGGGGACAGGGCGTTGACAATGAGCAGTTCTTC. Translated: CATLGGQGVDNEQFF.

The CDR3 DNA sequence: TGTGCCAGCAGCTTCACAGGGGAGTCAAGAACTGAAGCTTTCTTT. Protein: CASSFTGESRTEAFF. V is TRBV11-2 and J is TRBJ1-1; 7 bases are shared with TRBD1. Per the germline V gene, CDR1 is SGHAT and CDR2 is FQNNGV. The CDR3 is made up of 15 amino acids. With V trimmed by 3 bases and J by 5 bases, 9 bases remained unmatched. Based on the CDR3 plus reference TRBV11-2 and TRBJ1-1, the full variable domain is EAGVAQSPRYKIIEKRQSVAFWCNPISGHATLYWYQQILGQGPKLLIQFQNNGVVDDSQLPKDRFSAERLKGVDSTLKIQPAKLEDSAVYLCASSFTGESRTEAFFGQGTRLTVV.

This clonotype showed up just a few times. V gene TRBV6-1 combines with J gene TRBJ1-1, with D possibly matching TRBD1 (5 bases). Per the germline V gene, CDR1 is MNHNS and CDR2 is SASEGT. V was trimmed by 0 bases and J by 3 bases, leaving 8 bases between them. The CDR3 sequence is 14 residues long. CDR3 residues: CASSEAGGYTEAFF. CDR3 coding DNA: TGTGCCAGCAGTGAAGCGGGGGGGTACACTGAAGCTTTCTTT.

This sequence joins TRBV20-1 and TRBJ1-1; perhaps TRBD1 as D (5 bases). The V end lost 0 bases, the J end lost 2 bases, and 10 bases lay between the germline ends. This CDR3 contains 14 residues. Germline V gene lookup returns CDR1 DFQATT and CDR2 SNEGSKA (reference sequence). This chain's CDR3 is CSARDPGTNTEAFF. DNA for the CDR3: TGCAGTGCTAGAGATCCTGGGACTAACACTGAAGCTTTCTTT.

The rearrangement links TRBV5-1 to TRBJ1-2; D call uncertain. The CDR3 is made up of 15 amino acids. V shed 2 bases and J shed 2 bases, with 13 bases lying between them. The germline CDR1 and CDR2 sequences are SGHRS and YFSETQ. CDR3 nucleotides: TGCGCCAGCAGCTTAGAGGTTTCGGTCAACTATGGCTACACCTTC. It codes for CASSLEVSVNYGYTF.

J is TRBJ1-1 and V is TRBV29-1; the match to TRBD1 covers 8 bases. V dropped 7 bases and J dropped 1; count of bases not matched to a gene: 8. The germline V gene has CDR1 SQVTM and CDR2 ANQGSEA. The CDR3 is 14 amino acids. The DNA of the CDR3 is TGCAGCGCCGACAGGGGAAAAAGGAACACTGAAGCTTTCTTT. Its protein is CSADRGKRNTEAFF.

This clonotype was observed a few times. The chain combines TRBV7-6 with TRBJ2-5; 11 bases agree with TRBD1. The CDR3 is made up of 14 amino acids. V trimming: 6 bases; J trimming: 5 bases; junction bases outside the gene matches: 5. CDR1 SGHVS and CDR2 FNYEAQ come from the germline V gene. The CDR3 nucleotides are TGTGCCAGCAGACCGGGACAGGGGGTCGAGACCCAGTACTTC. The encoded protein is CASRPGQGVETQYF.

The table lists this clonotype with a few counts. The chain combines TRBV11-3 with TRBJ2-2; D possibly corresponds to TRBD2 (6 bases). This CDR3 has 15 amino acids. V was pared by 3 bases and J by 3 bases, with 11 bases between. Germline V gene lookup returns CDR1 SGHNT and CDR2 YENEEA. In DNA form, the CDR3 reads TGTGCCAGCAGCTTTACTAGCTTTTACACCGGGGAGCTGTTTTTT. Translating it yields CASSFTSFYTGELFF.

The sample holds a few counts of this clonotype. The chain employs TRBV13 and TRBJ2-2; D call uncertain. The length of the CDR3 is 14 residues. The germline V gene encodes CDR1 PRHDT and CDR2 FYEKMQ (reference sequence). V lost 5 bases and J lost 1, with 8 bases in between. CDR3 nucleotides: TGTGCCAGCAGCCCCCCGGTGAACACCGGGGAGCTGTTTTTT. It encodes CASSPPVNTGELFF.

The rearrangement joins TRBV6-2 or TRBV6-3 to TRBJ2-5; 12 bases align to TRBD2. The V gene end was trimmed by 6 bases and the J gene end by 1 base; junction bases not matched to a gene: 3. The germline V gene encodes CDR1 MNHEY and CDR2 SVGEGT. The CDR3 is made up of 15 amino acids. In DNA form, the CDR3 reads TGTGCCAGCAGAGGGACTAGCGGGCCCCAAGAGACCCAGTACTTC. Its translation is CASRGTSGPQETQYF.